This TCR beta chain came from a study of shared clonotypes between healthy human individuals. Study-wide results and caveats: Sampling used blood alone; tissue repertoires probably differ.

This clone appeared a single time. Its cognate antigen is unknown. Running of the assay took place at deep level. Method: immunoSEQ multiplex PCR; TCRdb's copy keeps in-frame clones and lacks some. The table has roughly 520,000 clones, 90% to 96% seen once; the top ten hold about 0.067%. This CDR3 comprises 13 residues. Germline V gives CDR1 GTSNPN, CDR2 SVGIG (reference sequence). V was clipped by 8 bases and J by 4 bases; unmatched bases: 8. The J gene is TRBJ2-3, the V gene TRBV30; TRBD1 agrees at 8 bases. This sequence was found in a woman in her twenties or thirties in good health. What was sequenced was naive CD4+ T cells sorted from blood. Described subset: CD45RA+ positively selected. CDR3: CAATPGGADTQYF. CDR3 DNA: TGTGCCGCCACCCCAGGGGGCGCAGATACGCAGTATTTT. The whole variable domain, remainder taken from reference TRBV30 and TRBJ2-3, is SQTIHQWPATLVQPVGSPLSLECTVEGTSNPNLYWYRQAAGRGLQLLFYSVGIGQISSEVPQNLSASRPQDRQFILSSKKLLLSDSGFYLCAATPGGADTQYFGPGTRLTVL.